The entry that follows covers one T cell receptor (beta chain) sequence. These data originate in a study of shared clonotypes between healthy human individuals. Germline loops: CDR1 SGHTS, CDR2 YDEGEE. The CDR3 contains 16 residues. The V gene end was trimmed by 4 bases and the J gene end by 2 bases; junction bases not matched to a gene: 5. Generated by immunoSEQ multiplex PCR, the TCRdb table keeps only in-frame clones and is missing some. The sample records approximately 350,000 clones, about 74% being singletons. The V and J genes are TRBV5-8 and TRBJ2-3, with TRBD1 identical over 12 bases. The sequencing input was memory CD4+ T cells sorted from blood. This sample's subset: CD45RA-negative fraction. This clonotype originated in a man aged 25 to 40 in good health. In DNA form, the CDR3 reads TGTGCCAGCAGCGGGGGGACAGGGGGCTCCACAGATACGCAGTATTTT. Translated: CASSGGTGGSTDTQYF.